The 26 T cell receptor beta chains presented below share a single source sample, sequenced in a study of read filtering for tumor transcriptome and immune sequencing. From roughly 390 ng of RNA, a library with molecular barcoded alpha/delta and beta/gamma adaptors was made. TCRdb fed the reads into MiXCR, producing one record per CDR3 protein. The sample yields around 50,000 distinct CDR3 sequences, 20% to 25% seen once. The sequenced sample consisted of a population of CD138-negative cells sorted from bone marrow. The source of these receptors is a donor aged 40 or over with multiple myeloma.

J is TRBJ2-1 and V is TRBV30; 9 positions match TRBD2. There are 15 residues in the CDR3. J lost 4 bases, V lost 5 bases, and 9 bases had no gene match. From germline, CDR1 is GTSNPN and CDR2 SVGIG (reference sequence). CDR3 amino acids: CAWSPGAGGYNEQFF. CDR3 bases: TGTGCCTGGTCCCCAGGGGCGGGAGGGTACAATGAGCAGTTCTTC.

This clonotype has just a few counts. This may be a read error: a much more frequent sequence differs by one nucleotide. This chain uses TRBV7-8 with TRBJ2-5; 7 bases are a match to TRBD1. The CDR3 consists of 15 residues. Trimming took 1 base from V and 7 from J; bases not matched to a gene: 9. CDR1 is SGHVS and CDR2 is FQNEAQ in the germline V gene. CDR3 nucleotide sequence: TGTGCCAGCAGCTTAGGTACACTCCCAGGGGGGACCCAGTACTTC. This codes for CASSLGTLPGGTQYF.

This clonotype showed up just a few times. CDR3 bases: TGCGCCAGCAATTCGGGAAAGACGGACAACGAGCAGTACTTC. Translating gives CASNSGKTDNEQYF. V gene TRBV10-2 combines with J gene TRBJ2-7; either TRBD1 or TRBD2 may supply D (5 bases each). V was pared by 7 bases and J by 5 bases, with 18 bases between. There are 14 residues in the CDR3. The germline CDR1 and CDR2 sequences are WSHSY and SAAADI.

This clonotype was seen repeatedly, ten times or more. The J gene is TRBJ2-1, the V gene TRBV7-9; the match to TRBD2 covers 15 bases. This CDR3 spans 14 amino acids. CDR1 is SEHNR and CDR2 is FQNEAQ in the germline V gene (reference sequence). Losses at the gene ends were 4 bases for V and 10 bases for J; bases not matched to a gene: 2. For the CDR3, the DNA is TGTGCCAGCAGCTGGGGACTAGCGGGAGGCGAGCAGTTCTTC. This translates into CASSWGLAGGEQFF.

To note about this clonotype: This may come from a read error, since a much larger clone is one base off. CDR3 region: CASSQRDSLGTQYF. In nucleotides, the CDR3 is TGTGCCAGCAGCCAACGGGACAGCCTAGGTACGCAGTATTTT. The V and J genes are TRBV14 and TRBJ2-3; 7 bases match TRBD1. In germline, CDR1 is SGHDN, CDR2 FVKESK. The CDR3 runs to 14 residues. V was pared by 2 bases and J by 8 bases, with 7 bases of the junction left unmatched.

A word on this clonotype: This may come from a read error, since a much larger clone is one base off. The CDR3 does not end in the conserved phenylalanine or tryptophan, so this is likely a read error. The V gene is TRBV5-1, the J gene TRBJ2-1; D perhaps matches TRBD1 (6 bases). Germline V gene data show CDR1 as SGHRS and CDR2 as YFSETQ. Between the trimmed V and J ends, which lost 4 bases and 5 bases, there was a span of 13 bases. The CDR3 sequence is 14 residues long. Here the CDR3 reads CASSHPDRNNEQFL. The CDR3 DNA sequence: TGCGCCAGCAGCCACCCGGACAGAAACAATGAGCAGTTCCTC.

This clonotype was detected many times. The chain joins TRBV10-3 to TRBJ2-5; 9 bases map to TRBD1. Germline loops: CDR1 ENHRY, CDR2 SYGVKD. The length of the CDR3 is 15 residues. The J segment lost 5 bases and the V segment lost 10 bases, leaving 14 bases of the junction unmatched. The CDR3 here is CATEKGTGGLETQYF. The CDR3, as DNA: TGTGCCACCGAGAAGGGCACAGGGGGCTTGGAGACCCAGTACTTC.

This clonotype showed up just a few times. V usage is TRBV6-1 and J usage is TRBJ2-1; no firm D call. The CDR3 is 15 residues long. Deletions cut 6 bases from V and 4 bases from J, with 16 bases between. Germline V gene lookup returns CDR1 MNHNS and CDR2 SASEGT. As DNA, the CDR3 is TGTGCCAGCAGAGTTGCCCATCTTCCGTACAATGAGCAGTTCTTC. It is translated as CASRVAHLPYNEQFF.

Comments on this clonotype: One base away lies a much larger clone, so this may be a sequencing read error. The chain carries TRBV29-1 and TRBJ1-1; the match to TRBD1 covers 8 bases. The length of the CDR3 is 13 residues. V lost 5 bases to trimming and J lost 5 bases; unmatched junction nucleotides: 7. Per the germline V gene, CDR1 is SQVTM and CDR2 is ANQGSEA. This chain's CDR3 is CSVRTGRGTEAFF. CDR3 nucleotide sequence: TGCAGCGTTCGGACAGGGAGGGGTACTGAAGCTTTCTTT.

The sample holds many counts of this clonotype. The chain recombines TRBV2 with TRBJ2-5; D is ambiguous. V was shortened by 6 bases and J by 2 bases, with 10 bases between the two germline ends. The germline V gene has CDR1 SNHLY and CDR2 FYNNEI. There are 13 residues in the CDR3. CDR3 sequence reads: CASSEEPQETQYF. CDR3 nucleotides: TGTGCCAGCAGCGAGGAGCCTCAAGAGACCCAGTACTTC.

This clonotype was found many times. The rearrangement links TRBV6-5 to TRBJ2-7; perhaps TRBD2 as D (6 bases). V was pared by 0 bases and J by 7 bases, with 10 bases between. This CDR3 is 13 amino acids long. Germline V gene lookup returns CDR1 MNHEY and CDR2 SVGAGI. The CDR3 DNA is TGTGCCAGCAGTTACTCCCTCCGGGGGGAGCAGTACTTC. Its protein is CASSYSLRGEQYF.

CDR3 sequence (DNA): TGTGCCAGCAGCTTGATCGGGACGAGCACCGGGGAGCTGTTTTTT. Its protein product is CASSLIGTSTGELFF. The chain carries TRBV7-3 and TRBJ2-2; tentatively, D is TRBD1 or TRBD2 (5 bases each). V was cut by 3 bases and J by 4 bases, with 12 bases left in between. The CDR3 length is 15 residues. Looked up from germline, CDR1 is SGHTA and CDR2 is FQGTGA.

CDR3 in DNA: TGTGCCTGGAGTGGGGTAGCGGGAAGCTACGAGCAGTACTTC. Protein: CAWSGVAGSYEQYF. This chain links TRBV30 with TRBJ2-7, with 8 bases lining up with TRBD2. CDR3 length: 14 residues. Trimming took 1 base from V and 3 from J; bases not matched to a gene: 5. Per the germline V gene, CDR1 is GTSNPN and CDR2 is SVGIG (reference sequence).

V is TRBV6-1 and J is TRBJ1-5; D call uncertain. Trimming left V 0 bases short and J 9 bases short, with 18 bases between. The CDR3 runs 16 residues. CDR1 and CDR2 (germline): MNHNS, SASEGT. The CDR3 spells CASSEAGVAVIRPQHF. CDR3 nucleotide sequence: TGTGCCAGCAGTGAAGCTGGGGTAGCGGTTATTCGGCCCCAGCATTTT.

This clonotype showed up many times. This CDR3 is CATSDVQGSYNEQFF. The CDR3 bases are TGTGCCACCAGTGATGTCCAGGGCTCCTACAATGAGCAGTTCTTC. The genes are TRBV24-1 and TRBJ2-1, with a possible D match to TRBD1 (5 bases). Germline CDR1 KGHDR, CDR2 SFDVKD. The CDR3 is 15 amino acids. The germline V and J ends were trimmed by 3 bases and 0 bases, with 8 bases remaining between them.

Concerning this clonotype itself: A read error may explain this, as a much larger clone is one base away. The J gene is TRBJ2-3, the V gene TRBV29-1; TRBD1 aligns across 10 bases. Germline values: CDR1 SQVTM, CDR2 ANQGSEA. With V trimmed by 1 base and J by 2 bases, 3 bases remained unmatched. The CDR3 contains 15 residues. CDR3 amino acids: CSVEGGTGDTDTQYF. The DNA of the CDR3 is TGCAGCGTTGAAGGAGGGACAGGGGACACAGATACGCAGTATTTT.

In its sample, this clonotype was seen many times. V gene TRBV24-1 combines with J gene TRBJ2-2, with unresolved D. The ends were cut back, 3 bases at V and 4 bases at J, with 11 bases in the middle. The CDR3 runs to 15 residues. From germline, CDR1 is KGHDR and CDR2 SFDVKD. The CDR3 bases are TGTGCCACCAGTGATCCACGACACCTCACCGGGGAGCTGTTTTTT. Translation gives CATSDPRHLTGELFF.

There are many counts of this clonotype. The genes are TRBV6-4 and TRBJ2-1; no clear D. The CDR3 spans 13 residues. The germline gives CDR1 MRHNA, CDR2 SNTAGT. Trimming stripped 3 bases from V and 6 bases from J, with 9 bases between. The CDR3 is CASSENLFNEQFF. The CDR3 DNA is TGTGCCAGCAGTGAGAACCTCTTCAATGAGCAGTTCTTC.

With respect to this clonotype: This sequence is one base from a far larger clone and is likely a read error. The genes are TRBV12-3 or TRBV12-4 and TRBJ1-1; D is ambiguous. This CDR3 spans 14 amino acids. Here the CDR3 reads CASSPLSVNSEAFF. The CDR3 DNA is TGTGCCAGCAGTCCGTTGAGTGTGAACAGTGAAGCTTTCTTT.

This clonotype was detected ten times or more. The chain is built from TRBV5-1 and TRBJ2-2, with D perhaps matching TRBD1 or TRBD2 (7 bases each). V was trimmed by 1 base and J by 4 bases, leaving 14 bases between them. The CDR3 length is 16 residues. Looked up from germline, CDR1 is SGHRS and CDR2 is YFSETQ. The CDR3 reads CASSLIPGGVTGELFF. The CDR3 DNA reads as TGCGCCAGCAGCTTGATCCCAGGGGGGGTCACCGGGGAGCTGTTTTTT.

This rearrangement joins TRBV4-1 to TRBJ2-5, with TRBD1 matching over 10 bases. CDR1 is MGHRA and CDR2 is YSYEKL in the germline V gene. J was trimmed by 3 bases and V by 3 bases; bases with no gene match: 7. The CDR3 length is 16 residues. The CDR3 DNA sequence: TGCGCCAGCAGCCATGTTCCGGACAGGGGGGAAGAGACCCAGTACTTC. This translates into CASSHVPDRGEETQYF.

This clonotype has a handful of counts. This sequence joins TRBV20-1 and TRBJ2-1, with no clear D. V was trimmed by 2 bases and J by 2 bases, leaving 7 bases between them. This CDR3 has 13 amino acids. Germline V lookup: CDR1 DFQATT, CDR2 SNEGSKA (reference sequence). In nucleotides, the CDR3 is TGCAGTGCTAGATCGGAGACCTACAATGAGCAGTTCTTC. Its protein is CSARSETYNEQFF.

The CDR3 DNA follows: TGTGCCAGCAGTTTAAGGGACAGTATACTCAATGAGCAGTTCTTC. Protein: CASSLRDSILNEQFF. The V call is TRBV28, the J call TRBJ2-1; 7 positions match TRBD1. This CDR3 contains 15 residues. The junction had 7 bases not matched to a gene; V was cut back by 2 bases and J by 6 bases. Per germline, CDR1 MDHEN and CDR2 SYDVKM.

This clonotype was counted at least ten times. The chain couples TRBV5-1 to TRBJ2-2; D possibly uses TRBD1 or TRBD2 (5 bases each). V was trimmed by 1 base and J by 6 bases, leaving 10 bases between them. Per germline, CDR1 SGHRS and CDR2 YFSETQ. The CDR3 loop spans 14 amino acids. Written as DNA, the CDR3 is TGCGCCAGCAGCTTGCAAGGGACCCCCGGGGAGCTGTTTTTT. This translates into CASSLQGTPGELFF.

This clonotype was counted a few times. The chain links TRBV21-1 to TRBJ1-3; the table's D gene call, TRBD1, was not cross checked with the DNA. TRBV21-1 is flagged as a pseudogene. There are 15 residues in the CDR3. CDR3 loop: CASKDRGQGGNTIYF. CDR3 DNA sequence: TGTGCCAGCAAAGACCGCGGGCAGGGTGGGAACACCATATATTTT.

This clonotype was counted at least ten times. CDR3 sequence reads: CSARAQGLQETQYF. The CDR3 coding sequence is TGCAGTGCTAGAGCGCAAGGATTACAGGAGACCCAGTACTTC. J is TRBJ2-5 and V is TRBV20-1; D gene ambiguous. This CDR3 is built from 14 residues. Germline assignment: CDR1 DFQATT and CDR2 SNEGSKA (reference sequence). Between the trimmed V and J ends, which lost 1 base and 5 bases, there was a span of 14 bases.